These 5 T cell receptor beta chains originate from one sample sequenced in a study of blood T cell repertoires in COVID-19. TCRdb's copy holds only in-frame clones and misses some; the assay was immunoSEQ multiplex PCR. The repertoire includes approximately 230,000 clones, approximately 82% of them detected once, and about 15% sits in the top ten. The sample comprised PBMCs or T cells enriched from blood (not recorded which). The receptor set was obtained from a man aged 40-50 years who had recovered from COVID-19.

The chain uses TRBV4-2 and TRBJ1-1; 8 nucleotides agree with TRBD1. Germline CDR1 reads LGHNA; CDR2 reads YNFKEQ. The CDR3 is 16 residues long. V lost 3 bases to trimming and J lost 4 bases; unmatched junction nucleotides: 10. The CDR3 reads CASSQVTPRGPTEAFF. CDR3 nucleotides: TGTGCCAGCAGCCAGGTTACGCCCAGGGGGCCCACTGAAGCTTTCTTT.

The chain recombines TRBV6-5 with TRBJ2-1, with TRBD1 as a possible D gene (6 bases). The CDR3 is 14 residues long. The germline CDR1 and CDR2 sequences are MNHEY and SVGAGI. Trimming shortened V by 6 bases and J by 9 bases, and 18 bases separated the two germline ends. Written as DNA, the CDR3 is TGTGCCAGCAGACTGACAGGAGCCTGGGGTGAGCAGTTCTTC. It translates to CASRLTGAWGEQFF.

The chain employs TRBV7-2 and TRBJ2-2; D might be TRBD2 (6 bases). This CDR3 is built from 14 residues. The V gene's germline CDR1 is SGHTA and CDR2 FQGNSA. With 1 base removed from V and 7 bases from J, the gap between germline ends came to 10 bases. The CDR3 bases are TGTGCCAGCAGCTTAGAAGCGGGTAACGGGGAGCTGTTTTTT. Its translation is CASSLEAGNGELFF.

The rearrangement joins TRBV27 to TRBJ2-1; a possible D gene is TRBD2 (6 bases). The V end was cut by 5 bases, the J end by 2 bases, with 13 bases between. The length of the CDR3 is 15 residues. The germline gives CDR1 MNHEY, CDR2 SMNVEV (reference sequence). CDR3 nucleotides: TGTGCCAGCAGTCCCAGCGGAGGGACCTACAATGAGCAGTTCTTC. Its translation: CASSPSGGTYNEQFF.

The chain recombines TRBV3-1 (or the pseudogene TRBV3-2) with TRBJ1-6; D ambiguous. V was pared by 3 bases and J by 5 bases, with 5 bases between. Germline CDR1 is LGHDT and CDR2 is YNNKEL (reference sequence). The CDR3 totals 13 residues. The CDR3 loop reads CASSHSHNSPLHF. CDR3 coding DNA: TGTGCCAGCAGCCACAGTCATAATTCACCCCTCCACTTT.